The 25 T cell receptor beta chains reported below all come from one sample, sequenced in a study of shared clonotypes between healthy human individuals. Profiling relied on immunoSEQ multiplex PCR, and the TCRdb table lists in-frame clones only, not all of them. The table includes about 1,900,000 clones, over 85% detected once. CD8 cells classed as naive were CD45RO-negative and positively selected for CCR7, excluding terminally differentiated effector memory CD45RA+ cells. Sequencing was carried out using naive CD8+ T cells sorted from blood. The receptors originated from a man between 18 and 29 years old in good health.

The CDR3 loop is CASARDRGPYEQYF. DNA of the CDR3: TGTGCCAGCGCCCGGGACAGGGGCCCCTACGAGCAGTACTTC. The chain joins TRBV27 to TRBJ2-7, with 10 nucleotides matching TRBD1. V shed 8 bases and J 2 bases; nucleotides not matched to a gene: 6. The CDR3 length is 14 residues. The V gene's germline CDR1 is MNHEY and CDR2 SMNVEV (reference sequence).

With regard to this clone: This sample includes further DNA sequences coding for the same CDR3. The chain recombines TRBV5-6 with TRBJ1-1; no definite D call. The CDR3 has 13 residues. Germline loops: CDR1 SGHDT, CDR2 YYEEEE. Trimming took off 2 bases at V and 4 bases at J, with 9 bases between the two ends. In DNA form, the CDR3 reads TGTGCCAGCAGCTTCTCGTCGGGCACTGAAGCTTTCTTT. This codes for CASSFSSGTEAFF. The full variable domain, rest sourced from reference TRBV5-6 and TRBJ1-1, is DAGVTQSPTHLIKTRGQQVTLRCSPKSGHDTVSWYQQALGQGPQFIFQYYEEEERQRGNFPDRFSGHQFPNYSSELNVNALLLGDSALYLCASSFSSGTEAFFGQGTRLTVV.

To note about this clone: This sample includes further DNA sequences coding for the same CDR3. This rearrangement joins TRBV7-2 to TRBJ2-7, with TRBD2 identical over 7 bases. The trim removed 0 bases at V and 3 bases at J, leaving 2 bases unmatched. The CDR3 is 14 residues long. Germline V gives CDR1 SGHTA, CDR2 FQGNSA. CDR3 bases: TGTGCCAGCAGCTTAGCGGCGGGAGTCTACGAGCAGTACTTC. As protein: CASSLAAGVYEQYF.

CDR3 sequence reads: CASNPGGGSGNTIYF. The CDR3, as DNA: TGTGCCAGCAACCCTGGGGGAGGATCTGGAAACACCATATATTTT. The rearrangement uses TRBV7-9 and TRBJ1-3; possible D gene TRBD1, 5 bases. The CDR3 sequence is 15 residues long. V shed 7 bases and J shed 1 base, with 14 bases lying between them. Germline CDR1 and CDR2: SEHNR and FQNEAQ (reference sequence).

The CDR3 loop is CASSVYRGPADTQYF. CDR3 in DNA: TGTGCCAGCAGTGTCTACAGGGGGCCGGCAGATACGCAGTATTTT. This chain joins TRBV6-1 and TRBJ2-3; 9 bases agree with TRBD1. J gave up 4 bases and V 4 bases, and 6 bases lay outside the gene matches. Germline V gives CDR1 MNHNS, CDR2 SASEGT. The CDR3 totals 15 residues.

This chain connects TRBV28 to TRBJ1-4; D remains ambiguous. Trimming cost V 5 bases and J 7 bases, with 8 bases left between them. The CDR3 is 12 residues long. From germline, CDR1 is MDHEN and CDR2 SYDVKM. DNA for the CDR3: TGTGCCAGCAGTCCCCAATCTGAAAAACTGTTTTTT. This gives the protein CASSPQSEKLFF.

This chain uses TRBV29-1 with TRBJ2-1, with D maybe TRBD2 (6 bases). The V gene's germline CDR1 is SQVTM and CDR2 ANQGSEA. The CDR3 contains 13 residues. V lost 5 bases and J lost 0, with 8 bases in between. CDR3 in amino acids: CSVSGSSYNEQFF. For the CDR3, the DNA is TGCAGCGTTAGCGGGTCCTCCTACAATGAGCAGTTCTTC.

The chain combines TRBV6-5 with TRBJ2-7, with TRBD2 matching 11 bases. The germline V gene encodes CDR1 MNHEY and CDR2 SVGAGI. The J segment lost 2 bases and the V segment lost 5 bases, leaving 2 bases of the junction unmatched. This CDR3 contains 14 residues. The CDR3 DNA reads TGTGCCAGCAGTCCGGGACTAGCGGCCTACGAGCAGTACTTC. Protein sequence: CASSPGLAAYEQYF.

This sequence joins TRBV21-1 and TRBJ2-7; the D segment call TRBD2 is taken from the table without a DNA check. TRBV21-1 has pseudogene status. The CDR3 extends over 16 amino acids. The CDR3 spells CASSHILAGVLDEQYF. The CDR3 region has the DNA TGTGCCAGCAGCCACATACTAGCGGGGGTTTTGGACGAGCAGTACTTC.

The chain has TRBV28 and TRBJ1-2; TRBD1 might be the D (5 bases). V shed 6 bases and J shed 7 bases, with 9 bases lying between them. This CDR3 contains 11 residues. CDR1 is MDHEN and CDR2 is SYDVKM in the germline V gene. The CDR3 DNA sequence: TGTGCCAGCAGCTCAGGGTCTGGCTACACCTTC. Translation: CASSSGSGYTF.

This clone occurred once. This CDR3 is also generated by other DNA sequences in the sample. The rearrangement links TRBV7-9 to TRBJ2-7; the match to TRBD2 covers 12 bases. The CDR3 extends over 14 amino acids. J was trimmed by 4 bases and V by 4 bases; bases with no gene match: 2. CDR1 is SEHNR and CDR2 is FQNEAQ in the germline V gene (reference sequence). The CDR3 loop is CASSSGTSGYEQYF. CDR3 sequence (DNA): TGTGCCAGCAGCTCTGGGACTAGCGGGTACGAGCAGTACTTC.

As for this clone: At the DNA level, this CDR3 is encoded by other sequences in the same sample as well. The gene calls are TRBV6-5 and TRBJ1-3, with a weak D call TRBD1 (5 bases). The ends were cut back, 4 bases at V and 0 bases at J, with 7 bases in the middle. Per germline, CDR1 MNHEY and CDR2 SVGAGI. The CDR3 spans 14 residues. In DNA form, the CDR3 reads TGTGCCAGCAGTTGGGACGGCTCTGGAAACACCATATATTTT. Translated, it gives CASSWDGSGNTIYF.

The chain has TRBV7-9 and TRBJ2-7; D perhaps matches TRBD1 (5 bases). CDR1 SEHNR and CDR2 FQNEAQ come from the germline V gene (reference sequence). The CDR3 loop spans 13 amino acids. The V end was cut by 1 base, the J end by 5 bases, with 9 bases between. The CDR3 spells CASSLDRNHEQYF. In DNA form, the CDR3 reads TGTGCCAGCAGCTTAGACAGGAACCACGAGCAGTACTTC.

The chain employs TRBV7-9 and TRBJ2-5, with D unclear. CDR1 and CDR2 (germline): SEHNR, FQNEAQ (reference sequence). The CDR3 totals 15 residues. Trimming pared 5 bases from V and 1 base from J, leaving 14 bases between. Written as DNA, the CDR3 is TGTGCCAGCAGCCCAAGTCTTCTTCTCCAAGAGACCCAGTACTTC. It codes for CASSPSLLLQETQYF.

About this clone: The same CDR3 arises from other DNA sequences in this sample as well. This chain connects TRBV27 to TRBJ2-7, with D possibly TRBD1 on 6 matching bases. The germline CDR1 and CDR2 sequences are MNHEY and SMNVEV (reference sequence). The CDR3 covers 13 residues. The ends were cut back, 3 bases at V and 2 bases at J, with 8 bases in the middle. The CDR3: CASSFQGPYEQYF. The CDR3, as DNA: TGTGCCAGCAGTTTTCAGGGGCCCTACGAGCAGTACTTC.

With respect to this clone: In the same sample, other DNA sequences code for this CDR3. This chain uses TRBV7-9 with TRBJ2-7; TRBD1 might be the D (5 bases). The CDR3 covers 12 residues. V was trimmed by 4 bases and J by 3 bases, leaving 7 bases between them. In germline, CDR1 is SEHNR, CDR2 FQNEAQ (reference sequence). This CDR3 is CASSYRGYEQYF. The CDR3 nucleotides are TGTGCCAGCAGCTATAGGGGCTACGAGCAGTACTTC.

The rearrangement joins TRBV4-2 to TRBJ2-7; no definite D call. This CDR3 is 14 amino acids long. The germline gives CDR1 LGHNA, CDR2 YNFKEQ. Trimming pared 0 bases from V and 1 base from J, leaving 7 bases between. The DNA of the CDR3 is TGTGCCAGCAGCCAAGATGGTGTATCCTACGAGCAGTACTTC. It is translated as CASSQDGVSYEQYF.

The J gene is TRBJ2-1, the V gene TRBV27, with a tentative D call TRBD2 (5 bases). The CDR3 spans 16 residues. Germline V CDR1 and CDR2: MNHEY, SMNVEV (reference sequence). The germline V and J ends were trimmed by 5 bases and 6 bases, with 20 bases remaining between them. Here the CDR3 DNA reads TGTGCCAGCAGTCTCCTAGGAGGCCGAGGAGGCAATGAGCAGTTCTTC. Translation gives CASSLLGGRGGNEQFF.

The J gene is TRBJ2-3, the V gene TRBV7-9; D might be TRBD2 (7 bases). This CDR3 has 14 residues. Looked up from germline, CDR1 is SEHNR and CDR2 is FQNEAQ (reference sequence). Trimming shortened V by 8 bases and J by 2 bases, and 14 bases separated the two germline ends. The CDR3 loop is CASEGGGLTDTQYF. CDR3 nucleotide sequence: TGTGCCAGCGAGGGGGGGGGCCTCACAGATACGCAGTATTTT. Complete variable domain (other parts from reference TRBV7-9 and TRBJ2-3): DTGVSQNPRHKITKRGQNVTFRCDPISEHNRLYWYRQTLGQGPEFLTYFQNEAQLEKSRLLSDRFSAERPKGSFSTLEIQRTEQGDSAMYLCASEGGGLTDTQYFGPGTRLTVL.

V is TRBV5-1 and J is TRBJ2-7; D gene unclear. CDR1 and CDR2 (germline): SGHRS, YFSETQ. There are 15 residues in the CDR3. Trimming pared 3 bases from V and 0 bases from J, leaving 13 bases between. CDR3 sequence: CASSSDGPSSYEQYF. The CDR3 DNA follows: TGCGCCAGCAGCTCGGACGGTCCAAGCTCCTACGAGCAGTACTTC.

V gene TRBV13 combines with J gene TRBJ2-7, with D perhaps matching TRBD1 or TRBD2 (7 bases each). Germline V gene data show CDR1 as PRHDT and CDR2 as FYEKMQ (reference sequence). The V gene lost 8 bases and the J gene lost 1 base, with 15 bases spanning the gap. This CDR3 region has 14 residues. The CDR3 region is CASASGGASYEQYF. The CDR3 DNA reads as TGTGCCAGCGCCTCAGGGGGGGCGTCCTACGAGCAGTACTTC.

The chain recombines TRBV4-3 with TRBJ1-4, with 8 nucleotides matching TRBD1. The CDR3 has 15 amino acids. Germline V CDR1 and CDR2: LGHNA, YSLEER. V dropped 4 bases and J dropped 12; count of bases not matched to a gene: 13. The CDR3 is CASSPQTGAKVELFF. The CDR3 DNA reads TGCGCCAGCAGCCCCCAGACAGGGGCTAAAGTGGAACTGTTTTTT.

The rearrangement uses TRBV19 and TRBJ2-7, with D unresolved. CDR3 length: 14 amino acids. Per the germline V gene, CDR1 is LNHDA and CDR2 is SQIVND (reference sequence). Trimming took 3 bases from V and 2 from J, leaving 11 bases between them. The CDR3: CASSIPGQPYEQYF. DNA of the CDR3: TGTGCCAGTAGTATCCCCGGGCAACCCTACGAGCAGTACTTC.

This clone was seen a handful of times. The chain carries TRBV19 and TRBJ2-7; either TRBD1 or TRBD2 may supply D (5 bases each). Looked up from germline, CDR1 is LNHDA and CDR2 is SQIVND (reference sequence). Trimming stripped 5 bases from V and 2 bases from J, with 10 bases between. The CDR3 has 13 amino acids. Here the CDR3 reads CASSWDGAYEQYF. The CDR3 coding sequence is TGTGCCAGTAGTTGGGACGGAGCCTACGAGCAGTACTTC.

The chain combines TRBV4-1 with TRBJ1-1; TRBD1 agrees at 7 bases. Germline CDR1 MGHRA, CDR2 YSYEKL. J lost 3 bases, V lost 2 bases, and 3 bases had no gene match. This CDR3 is 14 amino acids long. CDR3 coding DNA: TGCGCCAGCAGCCAAAGGGACAGTTACACTGAAGCTTTCTTT. This sequence encodes CASSQRDSYTEAFF.